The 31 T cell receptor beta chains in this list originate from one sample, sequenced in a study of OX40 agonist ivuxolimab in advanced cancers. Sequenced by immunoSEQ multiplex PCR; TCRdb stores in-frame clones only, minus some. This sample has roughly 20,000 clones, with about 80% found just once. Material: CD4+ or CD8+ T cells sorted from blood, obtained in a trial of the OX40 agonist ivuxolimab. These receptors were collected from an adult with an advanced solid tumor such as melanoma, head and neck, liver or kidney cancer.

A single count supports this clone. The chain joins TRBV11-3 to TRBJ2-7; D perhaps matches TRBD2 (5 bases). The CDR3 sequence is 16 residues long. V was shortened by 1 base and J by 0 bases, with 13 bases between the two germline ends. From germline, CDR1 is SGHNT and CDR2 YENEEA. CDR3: CASSLGSLSGSYEQYF. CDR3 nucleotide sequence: TGTGCCAGCAGCTTAGGGAGTCTAAGCGGCTCCTACGAGCAGTACTTC.

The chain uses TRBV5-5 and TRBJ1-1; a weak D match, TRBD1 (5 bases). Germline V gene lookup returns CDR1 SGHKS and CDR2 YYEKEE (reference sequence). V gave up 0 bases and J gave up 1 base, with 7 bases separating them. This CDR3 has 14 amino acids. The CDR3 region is CASSLDGTNTEAFF. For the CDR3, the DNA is TGTGCCAGCAGCTTGGACGGGACGAACACTGAAGCTTTCTTT.

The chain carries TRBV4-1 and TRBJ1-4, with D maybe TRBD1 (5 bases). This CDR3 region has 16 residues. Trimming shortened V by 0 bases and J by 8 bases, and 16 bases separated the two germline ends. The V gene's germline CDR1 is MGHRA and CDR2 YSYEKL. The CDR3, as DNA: TGCGCCAGCAGCCAAGACCCGGGACTGAGAGGGGAAAAACTGTTTTTT. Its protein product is CASSQDPGLRGEKLFF.

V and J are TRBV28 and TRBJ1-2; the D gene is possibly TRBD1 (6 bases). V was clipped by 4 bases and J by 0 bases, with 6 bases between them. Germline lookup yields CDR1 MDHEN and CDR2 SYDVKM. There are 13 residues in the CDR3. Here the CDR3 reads CASSWDTNYGYTF. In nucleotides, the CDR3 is TGTGCCAGCAGTTGGGACACTAACTATGGCTACACCTTC.

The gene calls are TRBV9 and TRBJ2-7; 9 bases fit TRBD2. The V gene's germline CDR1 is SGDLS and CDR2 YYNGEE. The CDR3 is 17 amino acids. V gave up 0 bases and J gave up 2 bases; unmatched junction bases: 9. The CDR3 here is CASSVGKAGGIPYEQYF. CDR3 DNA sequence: TGTGCCAGCAGCGTAGGAAAAGCGGGAGGTATCCCCTACGAGCAGTACTTC. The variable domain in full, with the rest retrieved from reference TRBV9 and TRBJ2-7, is DSGVTQTPKHLITATGQRVTLRCSPRSGDLSVYWYQQSLDQGLQFLIQYYNGEERAKGNILERFSAQQFPDLHSELNLSSLELGDSALYFCASSVGKAGGIPYEQYFGPGTRLTVT.

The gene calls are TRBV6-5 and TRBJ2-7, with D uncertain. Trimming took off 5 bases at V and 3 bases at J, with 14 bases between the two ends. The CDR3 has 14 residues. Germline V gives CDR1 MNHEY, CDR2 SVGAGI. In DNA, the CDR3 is TGTGCCAGCAGTGGTCAAGGTAGCCGCTACGAGCAGTACTTC. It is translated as CASSGQGSRYEQYF.

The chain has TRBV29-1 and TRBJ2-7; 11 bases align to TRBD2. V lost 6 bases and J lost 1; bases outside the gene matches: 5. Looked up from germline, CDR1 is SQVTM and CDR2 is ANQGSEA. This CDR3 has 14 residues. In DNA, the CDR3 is TGCAGCGTGGAGGGGACTAGCGGATCCTACGAGCAGTACTTC. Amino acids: CSVEGTSGSYEQYF.

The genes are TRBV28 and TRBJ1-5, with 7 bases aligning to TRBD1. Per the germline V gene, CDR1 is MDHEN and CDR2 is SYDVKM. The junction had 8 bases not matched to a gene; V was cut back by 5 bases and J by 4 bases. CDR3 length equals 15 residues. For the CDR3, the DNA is TGTGCCAGCAGTCCTAGACAGGGCTGGAATCAGCCCCAGCATTTT. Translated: CASSPRQGWNQPQHF.

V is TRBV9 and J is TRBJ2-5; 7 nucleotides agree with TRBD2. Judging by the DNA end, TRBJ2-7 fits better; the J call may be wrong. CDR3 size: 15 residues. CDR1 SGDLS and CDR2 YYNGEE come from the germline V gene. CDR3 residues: CASSVGRTSRYEQYF. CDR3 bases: TGTGCCAGCAGCGTAGGAAGGACTAGTAGATACGAGCAGTACTTC.

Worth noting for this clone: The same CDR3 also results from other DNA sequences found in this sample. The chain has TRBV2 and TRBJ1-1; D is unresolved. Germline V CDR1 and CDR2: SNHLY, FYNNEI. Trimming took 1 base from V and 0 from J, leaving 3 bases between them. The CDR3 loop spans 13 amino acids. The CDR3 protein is CASSEVVNTEAFF. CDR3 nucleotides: TGTGCCAGCAGTGAAGTGGTGAACACTGAAGCTTTCTTT.

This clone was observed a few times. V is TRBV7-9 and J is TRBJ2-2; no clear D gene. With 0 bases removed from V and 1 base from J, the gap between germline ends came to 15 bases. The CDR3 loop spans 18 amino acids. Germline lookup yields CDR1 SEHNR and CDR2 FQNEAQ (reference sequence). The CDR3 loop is CASSLAGQARRNTGELFF. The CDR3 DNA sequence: TGTGCCAGCAGCTTAGCAGGCCAGGCCCGACGGAACACCGGGGAGCTGTTTTTT.

CDR3 bases: TGTGCCAGCAGCTTGGGGGCGGGAGGTCCAAGCAGTGAGCAGTTCTTC. Protein: CASSLGAGGPSSEQFF. The gene calls are TRBV5-4 and TRBJ2-1; 8 bases align to TRBD2. Germline lookup yields CDR1 SGHNT and CDR2 YYREEE (reference sequence). V shed 0 bases, J shed 9 bases, and the junction held 11 bases outside the gene matches. The CDR3 totals 16 residues.

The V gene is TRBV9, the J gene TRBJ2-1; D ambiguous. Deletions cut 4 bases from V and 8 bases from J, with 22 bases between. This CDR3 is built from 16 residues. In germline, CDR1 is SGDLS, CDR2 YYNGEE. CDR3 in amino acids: CASSPALGWQNHEQFF. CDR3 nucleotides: TGTGCCAGCAGCCCCGCCCTAGGGTGGCAGAATCATGAGCAGTTCTTC.

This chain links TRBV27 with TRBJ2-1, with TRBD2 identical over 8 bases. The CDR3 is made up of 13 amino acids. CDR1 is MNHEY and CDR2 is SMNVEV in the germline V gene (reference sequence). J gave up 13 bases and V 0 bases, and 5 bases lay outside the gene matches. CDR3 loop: CASSLSISGSQFF. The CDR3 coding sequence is TGTGCCAGCAGTTTATCGATAAGCGGGAGTCAGTTCTTC.

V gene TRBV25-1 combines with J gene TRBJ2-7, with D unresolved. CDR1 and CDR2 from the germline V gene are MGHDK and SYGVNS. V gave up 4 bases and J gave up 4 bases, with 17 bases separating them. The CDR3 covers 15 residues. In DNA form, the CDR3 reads TGTGCCAGCAGTGGTTTAGTGGGCCCTAGTTACGAGCAGTACTTC. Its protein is CASSGLVGPSYEQYF.

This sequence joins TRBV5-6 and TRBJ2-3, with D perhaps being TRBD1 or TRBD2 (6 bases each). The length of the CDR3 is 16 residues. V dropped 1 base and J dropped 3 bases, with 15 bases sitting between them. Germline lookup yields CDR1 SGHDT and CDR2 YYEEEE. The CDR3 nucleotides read TGTGCCAGCAGCTTGTTAATCGGGGGCTCGACAGATACGCAGTATTTT. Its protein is CASSLLIGGSTDTQYF.

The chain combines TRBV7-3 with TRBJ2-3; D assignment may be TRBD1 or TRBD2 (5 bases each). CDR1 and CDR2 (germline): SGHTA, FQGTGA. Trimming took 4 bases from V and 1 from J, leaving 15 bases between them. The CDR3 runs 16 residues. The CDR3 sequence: CASSSTGPGGTDTQYF. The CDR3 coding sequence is TGTGCCAGCAGCTCCACAGGACCCGGGGGCACAGATACGCAGTATTTT.

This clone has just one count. CDR3 sequence (DNA): TGTGCCAGCAGTGACTCCGGGGCTGCCAATGAGCAGTTCTTC. Its translation: CASSDSGAANEQFF. This chain links TRBV6-4 with TRBJ2-1; D may match TRBD1 or TRBD2 (5 bases each). V lost 0 bases and J lost 6, with 9 bases in between. The length of the CDR3 is 14 residues. Germline CDR1 and CDR2: MRHNA and SNTAGT.

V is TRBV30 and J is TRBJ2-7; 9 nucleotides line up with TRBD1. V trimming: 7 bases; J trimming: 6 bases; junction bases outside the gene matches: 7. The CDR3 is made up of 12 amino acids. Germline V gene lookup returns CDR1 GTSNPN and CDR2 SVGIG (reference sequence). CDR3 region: CASSTGGTEQYF. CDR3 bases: TGTGCCTCCTCGACAGGGGGAACCGAGCAGTACTTC. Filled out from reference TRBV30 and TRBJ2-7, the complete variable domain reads SQTIHQWPATLVQPVGSPLSLECTVEGTSNPNLYWYRQAAGRGLQLLFYSVGIGQISSEVPQNLSASRPQDRQFILSSKKLLLSDSGFYLCASSTGGTEQYFGPGTRLTVT.

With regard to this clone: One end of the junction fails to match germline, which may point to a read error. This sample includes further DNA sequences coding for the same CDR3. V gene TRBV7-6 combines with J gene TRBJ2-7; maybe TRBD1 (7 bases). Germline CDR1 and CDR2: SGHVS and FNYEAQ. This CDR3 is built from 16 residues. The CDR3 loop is CASSSALGGGGYEQYF. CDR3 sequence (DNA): TGTGCCAGCAGCTCCGCGCTGGGCGGAGGGGGCTACGAGCAATACTTC.

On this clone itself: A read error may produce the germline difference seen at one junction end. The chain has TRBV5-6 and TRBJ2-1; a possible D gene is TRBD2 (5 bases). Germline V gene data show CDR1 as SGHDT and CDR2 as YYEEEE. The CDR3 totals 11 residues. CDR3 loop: CASSSGKVTIF. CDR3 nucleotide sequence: TGTGCCAGCAGCTCGGGGAAGGTCACGATCTTC.

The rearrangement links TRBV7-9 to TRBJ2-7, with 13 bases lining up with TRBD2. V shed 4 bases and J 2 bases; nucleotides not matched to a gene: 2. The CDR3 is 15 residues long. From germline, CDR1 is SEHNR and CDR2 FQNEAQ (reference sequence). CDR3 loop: CASSSGTSGTYEQYF. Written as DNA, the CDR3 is TGTGCCAGCAGCTCAGGGACTAGCGGGACCTACGAGCAGTACTTC.

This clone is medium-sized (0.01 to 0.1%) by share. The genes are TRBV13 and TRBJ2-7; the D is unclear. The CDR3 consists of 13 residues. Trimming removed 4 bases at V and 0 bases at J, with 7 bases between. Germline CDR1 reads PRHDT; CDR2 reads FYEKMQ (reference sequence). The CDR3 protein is CASSYVSSYEQYF. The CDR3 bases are TGTGCCAGCAGCTACGTTAGCTCCTACGAGCAGTACTTC.

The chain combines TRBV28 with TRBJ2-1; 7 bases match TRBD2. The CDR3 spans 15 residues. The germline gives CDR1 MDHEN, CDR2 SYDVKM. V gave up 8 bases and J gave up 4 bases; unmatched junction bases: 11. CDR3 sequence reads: CASESGMERYNEQFF. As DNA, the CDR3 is TGTGCCAGCGAAAGCGGGATGGAGCGATACAATGAGCAGTTCTTC.

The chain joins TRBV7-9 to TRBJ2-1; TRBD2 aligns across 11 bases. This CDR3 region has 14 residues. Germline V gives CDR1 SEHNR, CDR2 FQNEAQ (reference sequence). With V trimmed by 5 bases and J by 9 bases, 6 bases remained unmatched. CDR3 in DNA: TGTGCCAGCAGCCAAGGCCTAGCGGGAGGTGAGCAGTTCTTC. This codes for CASSQGLAGGEQFF.

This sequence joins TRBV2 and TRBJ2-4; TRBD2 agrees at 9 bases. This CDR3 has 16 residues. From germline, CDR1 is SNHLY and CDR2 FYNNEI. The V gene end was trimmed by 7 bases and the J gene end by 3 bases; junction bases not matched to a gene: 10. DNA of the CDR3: TGTGCCAGCACCGATTTAGCGGGAGTGATCAAAAACATTCAGTACTTC. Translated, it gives CASTDLAGVIKNIQYF. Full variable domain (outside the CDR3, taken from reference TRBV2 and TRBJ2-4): EPEVTQTPSHQVTQMGQEVILRCVPISNHLYFYWYRQILGQKVEFLVSFYNNEISEKSEIFDDQFSVERPDGSNFTLKIRSTKLEDSAMYFCASTDLAGVIKNIQYFGAGTRLSVL.

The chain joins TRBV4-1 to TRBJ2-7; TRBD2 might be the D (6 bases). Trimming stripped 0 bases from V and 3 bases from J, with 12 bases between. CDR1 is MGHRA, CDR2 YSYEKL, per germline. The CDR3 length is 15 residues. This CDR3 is CASSQEEGRGYEQYF. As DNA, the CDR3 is TGCGCCAGCAGCCAAGAGGAGGGAAGGGGCTACGAGCAGTACTTC.

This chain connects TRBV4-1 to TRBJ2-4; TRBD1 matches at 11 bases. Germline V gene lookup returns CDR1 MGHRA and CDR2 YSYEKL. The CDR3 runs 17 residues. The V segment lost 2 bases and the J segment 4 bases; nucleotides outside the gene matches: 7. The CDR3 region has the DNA TGCGCCAGCAGCCAAAGGCTAGGGACAGGGGGGAAAAACATTCAGTACTTC. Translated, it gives CASSQRLGTGGKNIQYF.

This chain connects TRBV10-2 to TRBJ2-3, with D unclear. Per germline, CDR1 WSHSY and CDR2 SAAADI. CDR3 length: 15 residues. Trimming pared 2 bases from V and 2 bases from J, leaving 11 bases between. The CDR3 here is CASSELRGSTDTQYF. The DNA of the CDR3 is TGCGCCAGCAGTGAGCTCCGCGGTTCCACAGATACGCAGTATTTT.

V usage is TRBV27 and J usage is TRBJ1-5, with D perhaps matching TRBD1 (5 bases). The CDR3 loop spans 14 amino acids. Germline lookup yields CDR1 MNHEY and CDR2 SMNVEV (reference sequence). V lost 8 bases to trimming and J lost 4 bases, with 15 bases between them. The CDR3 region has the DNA TGTGCCAGCCCCCGGGGGGGATGGAATCAGCCCCAGCATTTT. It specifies CASPRGGWNQPQHF.

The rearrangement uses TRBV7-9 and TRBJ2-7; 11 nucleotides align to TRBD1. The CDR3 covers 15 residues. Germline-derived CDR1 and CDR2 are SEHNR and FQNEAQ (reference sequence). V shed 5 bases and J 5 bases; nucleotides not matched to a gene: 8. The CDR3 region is CASSTTGGQGDEQYF. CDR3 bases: TGTGCCAGCAGCACCACAGGGGGACAGGGGGACGAGCAGTACTTC.